This T cell receptor beta chain was sequenced during a study of OX40 agonist ivuxolimab in advanced cancers. General observations from the study: The CD4+ and CD8+ T cells in the blood had expanded clonally by week 6 at 0.1 to 3.0 mg/kg.

On this clone: Its antigen is not known.

The assay was immunoSEQ multiplex PCR, and TCRdb's table has in-frame clones only and misses some. The sample carries some 47,000 clones, 80% recorded once. Trimming took off 2 bases at V and 0 bases at J, with 13 bases between the two ends. Germline V gives CDR1 SGDLS, CDR2 YYNGEE. This CDR3 has 16 residues. The source material was CD4+ or CD8+ T cells sorted from blood, sampled in a trial of the OX40 agonist ivuxolimab. The chain links TRBV9 to TRBJ2-3; possibly TRBD1 or TRBD2 for D (6 bases each). The TCR originated in an adult with an advanced solid tumor such as melanoma, head and neck, liver or kidney cancer. CDR3 sequence reads: CASSVMGGTSTDTQYF. DNA of the CDR3: TGTGCCAGCAGCGTTATGGGGGGCACTAGCACAGATACGCAGTATTTT.